This paragraph reports one T cell receptor (beta chain). This receptor's antigen is unknown. No base quality values were provided; no much bigger clone lies one nucleotide off. The entry originates in a study of radiation and T cells in renal cell carcinoma (dated by TCRdb to about 2020). Study-wide context: In total, 50 to 55 samples underwent TCR beta sequencing: approximately 26 tumors plus 27 peripheral blood samples. The last blood draw happened 4 weeks after radiation, timed to coincide with nephrectomy. Across all 50 or so samples, under 5,000,000 unique CDR3 nucleotide sequences encoding 2 million to 3 million unique CDR3 amino acid sequences were identified. Broad study findings and their caveats: Because pretreatment tumor biopsies were not available, the study could not determine whether clonotypes were already present within the tumor at baseline. An increase in top tumor clonotypes in blood was observed from baseline to 2 weeks post-radiation, followed by contraction by 4 weeks, which was taken to suggest transient expansion of tumor-resident clones. Tracking of blood repertoire dynamics stopped at approximately four weeks after treatment, with no follow-up past that point. Because the trial had a single-armed design, the trial could not examine how radiation dose or scheduling affected the TCR repertoire.

The CDR3 has 14 amino acids, counting the end cysteine and phenylalanine. The sequence is cut down to CDR3 DNA, 42 bases in frame from base 1. The trim is 5 bases for V and 7 bases for J, with a gap of 14 bases between the germline ends. CDR1 and CDR2 were assigned from the germline V gene as MNHEY and SVGAGI. The time point label for this specimen denotes: blood 4 weeks post-SBRT, at nephrectomy. Reading the label with the study, this specimen's treatment or condition is: 15 Gy SBRT to primary tumor, nephrectomy 4 weeks later. Samples were obtained from a clinical trial, in which 15 Gy stereotactic body radiation therapy was delivered to primary renal cell carcinomas and nephrectomy was performed 4 weeks later. To follow tumor-enriched clonotypes, serial peripheral blood was collected from radiation-treated patients at baseline and at 2 weeks and 4 weeks after SBRT. Every patient's renal cell carcinoma showed clear cell pathology. The QIAamp DNA Blood Mini Kit (Qiagen) was used to prepare genomic DNA for TCR sequencing. Only samples passing all quality control checks were included in the analyses.

TCR beta libraries were generated from genomic DNA with the immunoSEQ kit, following the manufacturer's recommendations. Library preparation used a first multiplex PCR with proprietary primers, then a second PCR adding unique barcodes, with bead cleanups after each round. Each sample batch included a kit-provided positive control reaction and a negative control reaction. The final libraries were assessed on an Agilent 4200 TapeStation D1000 ScreenTape, pooled by volume, and quantified by qPCR. An Illumina NextSeq500 fitted with a MidOutput 150-cycle cartridge performed the sequencing, running 156 Read1 cycles and 15 Index1 cycles with the kit's custom primers. The pooled library was loaded at approximately 0.92 pM, and approximately 18% PhiX control was spiked in. From the authors' description of their analysis: Vendor-processed data were analyzed in R, and a clonotype was defined as all T cells sharing the same CDR3 nucleotide sequence. For clone abundance analyses, frequencies were normalized to the 10,000 most abundant clones in each sample. Public T cell clones, which averaged fewer than five per sample, were excluded before analysis. A difference in abundance of at least 32-fold between compartments was used to define tumor-enriched and baseline blood-enriched clonotypes. Clonotypes expanded or contracted between blood time points were identified with a beta-binomial differential abundance model. Tumor-blood repertoire similarity was measured with the Baroni-Urbani and Buser coefficient, and group comparisons used two-tailed Wilcoxon tests in R. The table comes from immuneACCESS by way of TCRdb, which keeps in-frame sequences with V and J called. Part of the clones is missing from these tables; in studies checked, under half for an unresolved V gene and the rest for unknown reasons. V and J calls plus clone size are reproduced from that table; the DNA served to infer D and trimming. The sample records around 81,000 clones, about 82% of which are singletons. Around 9.1% of the sample belongs to the ten largest clones.

Rearrangement joined TRBV6-5 to TRBJ2-2; the D gene is perhaps TRBD2, on 6 matching bases. The starting material was blood, obtained from a patient whose treatment included radiotherapy and nephrectomy. The TCR comes from a man aged 45-65 years with renal cell carcinoma. The nucleotide sequence is TGTGCCAGCAGTCCCGGACGGGGGAACGGGGAGCTGTTTTTT. Its amino acids are CASSPGRGNGELFF.